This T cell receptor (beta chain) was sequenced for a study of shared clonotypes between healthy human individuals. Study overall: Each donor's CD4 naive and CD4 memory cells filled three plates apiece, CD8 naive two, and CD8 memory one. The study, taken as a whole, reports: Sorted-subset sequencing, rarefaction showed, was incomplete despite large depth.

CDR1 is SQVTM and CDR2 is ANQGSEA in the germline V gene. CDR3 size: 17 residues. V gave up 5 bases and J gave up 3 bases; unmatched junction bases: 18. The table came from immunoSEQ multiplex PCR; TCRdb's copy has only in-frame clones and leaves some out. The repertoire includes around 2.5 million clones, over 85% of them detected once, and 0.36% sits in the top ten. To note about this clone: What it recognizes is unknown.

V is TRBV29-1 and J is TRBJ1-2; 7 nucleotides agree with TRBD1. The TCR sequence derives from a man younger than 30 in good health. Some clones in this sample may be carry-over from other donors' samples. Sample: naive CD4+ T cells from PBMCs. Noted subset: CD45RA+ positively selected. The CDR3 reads CSVLPLRQGGIDYGYTF. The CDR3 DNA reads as TGCAGCGTTCTCCCCCTCAGACAGGGAGGGATTGACTATGGCTACACCTTC.